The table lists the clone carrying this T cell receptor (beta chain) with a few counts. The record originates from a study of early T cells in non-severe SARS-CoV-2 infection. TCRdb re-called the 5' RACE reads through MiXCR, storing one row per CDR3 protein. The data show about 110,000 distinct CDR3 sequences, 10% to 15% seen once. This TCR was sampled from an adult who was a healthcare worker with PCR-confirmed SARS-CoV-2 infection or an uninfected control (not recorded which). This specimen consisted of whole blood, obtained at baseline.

Written as DNA, the CDR3 is TGTGCCAGCAGCCCCCCACGGTGGGAGAACACTGAAGCTTTCTTT. It specifies CASSPPRWENTEAFF. The chain combines TRBV4-2 with TRBJ1-1; D remains ambiguous. The V end was cut by 4 bases, the J end by 1 base, with 13 bases between. Looked up from germline, CDR1 is LGHNA and CDR2 is YNFKEQ. The CDR3 runs to 15 residues.